Detailed here is one T cell receptor beta chain. The CDR3 extends over 17 amino acids. CDR1 is SGHRS, CDR2 YFSETQ, per germline. The V gene lost 4 bases and the J gene lost 1 base, with 19 bases spanning the gap. This sample was taken from a study of shared clonotypes between healthy human individuals. The data were produced by immunoSEQ multiplex PCR, yet TCRdb's version contains in-frame clones alone and is incomplete. The sample carries roughly 2,300,000 clones, about nine tenths recorded once. This clonotype originated in a man younger than 30 in good health. Some clones in this sample may be carry-over from other donors' samples. Material: naive CD4+ T cells from PBMCs. Subset here: CD45RA+ positively selected. The V call is TRBV5-1, the J call TRBJ2-3, with TRBD1 as a possible D gene (6 bases). CDR3: CASSPNSQGPGTDTQYF. CDR3 in DNA: TGCGCCAGCAGCCCAAATTCACAGGGCCCTGGCACAGATACGCAGTATTTT.